A selection of T cell receptor beta chains follows, all from one sample in a study of post-analysis software for immune sequencing data. TCRdb re-analysed the PCR reads in MiXCR, keeping a single row per CDR3 protein. This table holds over 250,000 distinct CDR3 sequences, roughly a third found once. What was sequenced was blood. The origin of the receptors is a girl aged 5 to 17 with multiple sclerosis. The CDR3 runs from the conserved cysteine through the conserved F or W. D genes are given only for firm matches. Part of the rows lack a size; the others show once, few, many or a class for expanded clones.

V	D	J	size	CDR3	DNA
TRBV4-2	NA	TRBJ2-1	NA	CASSQDLVGKGNEQFF	TGTGCCAGCAGCCAAGATCTGGTCGGGAAGGGGAATGAGCAGTTCTTC
TRBV28	NA	TRBJ2-3	few	CASSWDWDTQYF	TGTGCCAGCAGTTGGGACTGGGATACGCAGTATTTT
TRBV5-1	TRBD1	TRBJ1-1	NA	CASSSQGEVTEAFF	TGCGCCAGCAGCTCTCAGGGGGAAGTCACTGAAGCTTTCTTT
TRBV7-9	NA	TRBJ2-1	many	CASSPTSPHEQFF	TGTGCCAGCAGCCCTACTAGTCCCCATGAGCAGTTCTTC
TRBV9	NA	TRBJ1-3	NA	CASSVEGRVSGNTIYF	TGTGCCAGCAGCGTAGAAGGCAGGGTATCTGGAAACACCATATATTTT
TRBV4-1	TRBD2	TRBJ2-1	once	CASSPTPGLASNEHFF	TGCGCCAGCAGCCCCACACCGGGACTAGCTAGCAATGAGCACTTCTTC
TRBV7-8	TRBD1	TRBJ2-7	NA	CASSLTGPYNEQYF	TGTGCCAGCAGTTTGACAGGGCCCTACAATGAGCAGTACTTC
TRBV27	TRBD2	TRBJ2-7	once	CASSLAGLTEQYF	TGCGCCAGCAGTCTAGCGGGATTAACCGAGCAGTACTTC
TRBV6-5	NA	TRBJ2-5	NA	CASRDRDSRGTQYF	TGTGCCAGCAGGGACCGGGACTCTCGAGGGACCCAGTACTTC
TRBV9	NA	TRBJ2-1	many	CASSVENEQFF	TGTGCCAGCAGCGTAGAGAATGAGCAGTTCTTC
TRBV30	NA	TRBJ2-1	few	CAWSVGFYNEQFF	TGTGCCTGGAGTGTAGGTTTCTACAATGAGCAGTTCTTC
TRBV20-1	NA	TRBJ2-3	many	CSEGDQKDTQYF	TGCAGTGAGGGGGATCAGAAAGATACGCAGTATTTT
TRBV13	NA	TRBJ2-3	many	CASSLRGGTDTQYF	TGTGCCAGCAGCTTAAGGGGGGGCACAGATACGCAGTATTTT
TRBV20-1	NA	TRBJ1-5	NA	CSVIRDTYSNQPQHF	TGCAGTGTAATCCGGGACACATATAGCAATCAGCCCCAGCATTTT
TRBV29-1	NA	TRBJ1-4	few	CSVEQVGDEKRFF	TGCAGCGTGGAGCAGGTGGGGGATGAAAAACGGTTTTTT
TRBV11-2	NA	TRBJ2-1	many	CASSLVLGSGHNEQFF	TGTGCCAGCAGCTTAGTTCTCGGGAGTGGCCACAATGAGCAGTTCTTC
TRBV6-1	NA	TRBJ1-5	NA	CASSEELGQFNNQPQHF	TGTGCCAGCAGTGAAGAGTTAGGACAGTTTAACAATCAGCCCCAGCATTTT
TRBV20-1	NA	TRBJ2-2	NA	CSARDRGPQGIGGELFF	TGCAGTGCTAGAGATAGGGGTCCACAGGGAATCGGCGGGGAGCTGTTTTTT
TRBV9	NA	TRBJ2-4	many	CASSPGAKNIQYF	TGTGCCAGCAGCCCGGGAGCCAAAAACATTCAGTACTTC
TRBV5-1	NA	TRBJ2-1	NA	CASSLSSGNEQFF	TGCGCCAGCAGCTTGAGCTCGGGGAATGAGCAGTTCTTC
TRBV12-3/TRBV12-4	NA	TRBJ2-3	many	CASTRASPDTQYF	TGTGCCAGCACTCGGGCTAGTCCGGATACGCAGTATTTT
TRBV20-1	TRBD1	TRBJ1-4	few	CSAGTGRDEKLFF	TGCAGTGCCGGGACAGGGAGGGACGAAAAACTGTTTTTT
TRBV28	TRBD1	TRBJ2-1	many	CAAQGAPYNEQFF	TGTGCCGCTCAGGGGGCGCCGTACAATGAGCAGTTCTTC
TRBV11-2	NA	TRBJ2-1	many	CASSLDINRGQFF	TGTGCCAGCAGCTTAGATATTAATCGCGGGCAGTTCTTC
TRBV3-1	NA	TRBJ2-3	many	CASSLGTTLLGTQYF	TGTGCCAGCAGCCTTGGGACCACCTTACTGGGTACGCAGTATTTT
TRBV20-1	NA	TRBJ2-1	many	CSARGLQMGSSYNEQFF	TGCAGTGCTAGAGGCCTCCAAATGGGGAGCTCCTACAATGAGCAGTTCTTC
TRBV21-1	NA	TRBJ2-5	many	CASSKEMRVHNLQETQYF	TGTGCCAGCAGCAAAGAAATGAGGGTCCATAACCTCCAAGAGACCCAGTACTTC
TRBV5-1	NA	TRBJ1-2	many	CASSLAETASYGYTF	TGCGCCAGCAGCTTGGCCGAGACAGCTAGCTATGGCTACACCTTC
TRBV2	TRBD1	TRBJ2-4	many	CASRAGTGEMNIQYF	TGTGCCAGCAGGGCGGGGACAGGGGAAATGAACATTCAGTACTTC
TRBV7-2	TRBD2	TRBJ2-1	NA	CASSLSSGGYNEQFF	TGTGCCAGCAGCTTATCTAGCGGGGGATACAATGAGCAGTTCTTC
TRBV20-1	NA	TRBJ2-1	many	CSAPGGRVTRDEQFF	TGCAGTGCTCCGGGGGGCAGGGTGACGCGGGATGAGCAGTTCTTC
TRBV5-1	TRBD2	TRBJ2-1	many	CASRSSGSISYNEQFF	TGCGCCAGCAGGTCTAGCGGGAGTATATCCTACAATGAGCAGTTCTTC
TRBV9	NA	TRBJ1-6	many	CASSVGQPNSPLHF	TGTGCCAGCAGCGTAGGGCAGCCTAATTCACCCCTCCACTTT
TRBV7-8	NA	TRBJ1-1	NA	CASSSDSGNTEAFF	TGTGCCAGCAGCTCAGACTCGGGGAACACTGAAGCTTTCTTT
TRBV5-1	NA	TRBJ2-3	many	CASSLLQGSTDTQYF	TGCGCCAGCAGCTTGCTTCAGGGGTCCACAGATACGCAGTATTTT
TRBV30	NA	TRBJ2-5	NA	CAWSALGAEETQYF	TGTGCCTGGAGTGCCTTGGGGGCCGAAGAGACCCAGTACTTC
TRBV27	NA	TRBJ2-3	many	CASLTPGTDTQYF	TGTGCCAGCTTGACTCCCGGCACAGATACGCAGTATTTT
TRBV11-2	NA	TRBJ2-1	many	CASSLPTPGHNNEQFF	TGTGCCAGCAGCTTACCCACCCCGGGACACAACAATGAGCAGTTCTTC
TRBV12-3/TRBV12-4	NA	TRBJ2-3	NA	CASSFTRTDAQYF	TGTGCCAGCAGTTTCACCAGAACAGATGCGCAGTATTTT
TRBV28	NA	TRBJ2-5	NA	CASSGIREQYF	TGTGCCAGCAGTGGGATTAGGGAGCAGTACTTC
TRBV7-8	NA	TRBJ1-2	few	CASSLGPDHGYTF	TGTGCCAGCAGCTTAGGGCCTGACCATGGCTACACCTTC
TRBV30	NA	TRBJ1-2	many	CAWNKDGRYGYTF	TGTGCCTGGAATAAAGACGGGCGCTATGGCTACACCTTC
TRBV3-1	NA	TRBJ2-2	NA	CASSQVSTGELFF	TGTGCCAGCAGCCAAGTTAGCACCGGGGAGCTGTTTTTT
TRBV4-1	NA	TRBJ1-2	NA	CASSHFYRGPPYGYTF	TGCGCCAGCAGCCATTTTTACCGGGGCCCCCCCTATGGCTACACCTTC
TRBV12-3/TRBV12-4	TRBD1	TRBJ1-2	many	CASSFKPDRVHGYTF	TGTGCCAGCAGTTTTAAGCCGGACAGGGTCCATGGCTACACCTTC